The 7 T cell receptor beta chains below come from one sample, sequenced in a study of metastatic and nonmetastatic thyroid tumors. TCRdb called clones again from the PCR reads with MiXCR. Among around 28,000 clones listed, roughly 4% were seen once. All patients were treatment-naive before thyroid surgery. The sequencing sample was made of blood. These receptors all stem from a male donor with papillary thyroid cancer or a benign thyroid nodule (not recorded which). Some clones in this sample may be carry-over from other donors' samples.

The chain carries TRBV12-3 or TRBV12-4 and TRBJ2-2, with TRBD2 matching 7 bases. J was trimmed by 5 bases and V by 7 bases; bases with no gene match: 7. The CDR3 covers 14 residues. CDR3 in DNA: TGTGCCAGCACTACACCCGGGAGGACCGGGGAGCTGTTTTTT. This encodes CASTTPGRTGELFF.

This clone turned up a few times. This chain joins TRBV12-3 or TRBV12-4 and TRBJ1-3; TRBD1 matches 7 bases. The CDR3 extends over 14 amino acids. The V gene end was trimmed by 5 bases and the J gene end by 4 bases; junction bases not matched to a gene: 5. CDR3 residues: CASSEQGMGNTIYF. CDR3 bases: TGTGCCAGCAGTGAACAGGGGATGGGAAACACCATATATTTT.

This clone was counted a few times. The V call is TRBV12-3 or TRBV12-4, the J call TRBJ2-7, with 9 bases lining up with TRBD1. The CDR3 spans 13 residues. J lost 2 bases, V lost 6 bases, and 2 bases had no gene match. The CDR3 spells CASSRDRAYEQYF. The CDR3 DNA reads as TGTGCCAGCAGCCGGGACAGGGCCTACGAGCAGTACTTC.

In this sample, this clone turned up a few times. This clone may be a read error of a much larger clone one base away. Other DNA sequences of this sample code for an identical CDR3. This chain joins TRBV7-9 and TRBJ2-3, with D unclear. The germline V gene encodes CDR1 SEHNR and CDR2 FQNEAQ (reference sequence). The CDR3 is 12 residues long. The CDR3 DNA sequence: TGCGCCAGCACCTGGGGTCCAGATACGCAGTATTTT. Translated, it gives CASTWGPDTQYF. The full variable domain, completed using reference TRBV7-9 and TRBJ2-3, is DTGVSQNPRHKITKRGQNVTFRCDPISEHNRLYWYRQTLGQGPEFLTYFQNEAQLEKSRLLSDRFSAERPKGSFSTLEIQRTEQGDSAMYLCASTWGPDTQYFGPGTRLTVL.

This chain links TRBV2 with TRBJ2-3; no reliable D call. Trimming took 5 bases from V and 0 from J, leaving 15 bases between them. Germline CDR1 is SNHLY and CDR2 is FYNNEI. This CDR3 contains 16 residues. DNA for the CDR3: TGTGCCAGCAGTTCCTTCCCGGACCGTAGCACAGATACGCAGTATTTT. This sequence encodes CASSSFPDRSTDTQYF.

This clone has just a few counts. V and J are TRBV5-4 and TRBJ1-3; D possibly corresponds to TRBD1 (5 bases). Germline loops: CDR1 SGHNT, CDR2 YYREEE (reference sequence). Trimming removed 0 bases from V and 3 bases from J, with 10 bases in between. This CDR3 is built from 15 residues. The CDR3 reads CASSLAGGRGNTIYF. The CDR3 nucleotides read TGTGCCAGCAGCTTGGCCGGGGGTCGTGGAAACACCATATATTTT. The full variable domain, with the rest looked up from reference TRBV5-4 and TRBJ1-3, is ETGVTQSPTHLIKTRGQQVTLRCSSQSGHNTVSWYQQALGQGPQFIFQYYREEENGRGNFPPRFSGLQFPNYSSELNVNALELDDSALYLCASSLAGGRGNTIYFGEGSWLTVV.

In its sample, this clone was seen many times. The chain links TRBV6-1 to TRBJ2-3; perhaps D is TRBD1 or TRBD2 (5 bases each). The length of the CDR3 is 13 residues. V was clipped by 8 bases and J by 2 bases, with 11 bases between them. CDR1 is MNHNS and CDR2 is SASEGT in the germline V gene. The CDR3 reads CASRGTNTDTQYF. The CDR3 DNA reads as TGTGCCAGCCGTGGGACCAACACAGATACGCAGTATTTT.